This T cell receptor (beta chain) was found in a study of blood T cells in healthy people across ages. This clonotype was observed a handful of times. Individuals who donated were healthy Caucasians from Russia aged roughly 6 to 100. Extractions gave at least 6 micrograms of total RNA per sample. It was with a sample-barcoded 5' primer and a J-beta primer mix that a second PCR of roughly 6 to 11 cycles was run. One entry per CDR3 protein results from TCRdb running MiXCR on the 5' RACE reads. The sample records 800,000 or so distinct CDR3 sequences, roughly 25% being singletons. CDR3 length: 16 amino acids. V gave up 6 bases and J gave up 0 bases, with 16 bases separating them. A further study also used this sample, focusing on T cells of mothers and their children. That study adds: Sample barcodes plus 2-4 random nucleotides came from the M1S primer.

The V call is TRBV12-3 or TRBV12-4, the J call TRBJ2-3; D unclear. The TCR sequence derives from a boy aged 5 to 17 in good health. Sequencing was performed on blood. Here the CDR3 DNA reads TGTGCCAGCAGGTCCCGAATTGTGGGAAGCACAGATACGCAGTATTTT. It yields the protein CASRSRIVGSTDTQYF.